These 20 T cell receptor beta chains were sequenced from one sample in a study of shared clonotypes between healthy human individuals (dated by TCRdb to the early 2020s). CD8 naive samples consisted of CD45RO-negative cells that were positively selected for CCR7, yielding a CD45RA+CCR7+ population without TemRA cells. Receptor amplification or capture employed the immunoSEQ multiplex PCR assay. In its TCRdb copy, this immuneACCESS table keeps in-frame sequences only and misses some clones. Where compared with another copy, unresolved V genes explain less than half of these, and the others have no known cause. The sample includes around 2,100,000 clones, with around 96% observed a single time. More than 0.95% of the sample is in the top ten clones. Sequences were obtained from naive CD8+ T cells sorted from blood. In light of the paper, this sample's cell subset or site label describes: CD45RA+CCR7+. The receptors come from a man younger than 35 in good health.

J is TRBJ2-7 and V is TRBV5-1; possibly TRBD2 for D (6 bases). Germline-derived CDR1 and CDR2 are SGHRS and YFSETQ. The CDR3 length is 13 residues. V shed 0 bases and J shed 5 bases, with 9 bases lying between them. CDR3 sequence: CASSLGGRNEQYF. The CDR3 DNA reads TGCGCCAGCAGCTTGGGGGGGAGGAACGAGCAGTACTTC.

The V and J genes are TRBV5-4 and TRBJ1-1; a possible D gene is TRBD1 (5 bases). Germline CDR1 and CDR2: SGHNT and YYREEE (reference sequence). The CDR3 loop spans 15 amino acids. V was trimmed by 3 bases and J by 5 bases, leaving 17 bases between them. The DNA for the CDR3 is TGTGCCAGCAGCTCCGGGACGGCGGGTTGGACTGAAGCTTTCTTT. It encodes CASSSGTAGWTEAFF.

The CDR3 nucleotides read TGTGCCAGCGGGGAGATCAACCTAGGCGCTTTCTTT. This translates into CASGEINLGAFF. The V gene is TRBV6-5, the J gene TRBJ1-1; unclear D gene. Germline CDR1 reads MNHEY; CDR2 reads SVGAGI. V was shortened by 8 bases and J by 11 bases, with 18 bases between the two germline ends. There are 12 residues in the CDR3.

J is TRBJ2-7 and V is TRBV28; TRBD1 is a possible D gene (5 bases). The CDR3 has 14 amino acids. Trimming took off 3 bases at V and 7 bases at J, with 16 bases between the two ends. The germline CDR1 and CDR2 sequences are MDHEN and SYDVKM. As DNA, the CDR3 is TGTGCCAGCAGTTTTGAAAGGGGTTATTGGGAGCAGTACTTC. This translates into CASSFERGYWEQYF.

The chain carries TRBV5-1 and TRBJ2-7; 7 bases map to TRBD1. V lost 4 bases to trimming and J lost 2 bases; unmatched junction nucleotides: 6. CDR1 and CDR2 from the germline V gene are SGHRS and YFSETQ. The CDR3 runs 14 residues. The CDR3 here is CASSSRDSPYEQYF. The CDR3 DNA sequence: TGCGCCAGCAGCAGCCGGGACAGCCCCTACGAGCAGTACTTC.

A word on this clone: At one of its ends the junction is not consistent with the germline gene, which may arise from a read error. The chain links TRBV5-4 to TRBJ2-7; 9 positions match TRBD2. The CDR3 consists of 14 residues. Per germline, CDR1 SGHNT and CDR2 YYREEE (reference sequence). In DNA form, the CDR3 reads TGTGCCAGCACCTTGGCGGGAGGGCTAGACGAGCAGTACTTC. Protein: CASTLAGGLDEQYF.

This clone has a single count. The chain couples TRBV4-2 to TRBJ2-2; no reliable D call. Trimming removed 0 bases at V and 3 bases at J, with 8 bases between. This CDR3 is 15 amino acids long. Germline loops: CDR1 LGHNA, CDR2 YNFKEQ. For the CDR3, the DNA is TGTGCCAGCAGCCAAGAGTCTGGTTACACCGGGGAGCTGTTTTTT. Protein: CASSQESGYTGELFF.

The CDR3 DNA reads TGCGCCAGCAGCCAAGGAGTCGGGAGGGACACAGATACGCAGTATTTT. The encoded protein is CASSQGVGRDTDTQYF. The V call is TRBV4-3, the J call TRBJ2-3, with 8 bases identical to TRBD2. This CDR3 is 16 amino acids long. Germline loops: CDR1 LGHNA, CDR2 YSLEER. Losses at the gene ends were 1 base for V and 2 bases for J; bases not matched to a gene: 5.

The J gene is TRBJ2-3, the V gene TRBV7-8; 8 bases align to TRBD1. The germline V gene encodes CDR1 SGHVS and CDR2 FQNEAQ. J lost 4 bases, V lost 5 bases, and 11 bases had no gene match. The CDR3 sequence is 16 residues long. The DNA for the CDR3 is TGTGCCAGCAGCACTAACCAGGGGGCGATGGCAGATACGCAGTATTTT. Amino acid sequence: CASSTNQGAMADTQYF.

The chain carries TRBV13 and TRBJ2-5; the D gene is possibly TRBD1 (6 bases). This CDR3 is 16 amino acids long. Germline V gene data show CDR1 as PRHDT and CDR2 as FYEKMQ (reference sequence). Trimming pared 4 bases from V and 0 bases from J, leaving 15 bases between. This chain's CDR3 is CASSSGHRGNQETQYF. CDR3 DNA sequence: TGTGCCAGCAGCTCGGGACATAGGGGGAACCAAGAGACCCAGTACTTC.

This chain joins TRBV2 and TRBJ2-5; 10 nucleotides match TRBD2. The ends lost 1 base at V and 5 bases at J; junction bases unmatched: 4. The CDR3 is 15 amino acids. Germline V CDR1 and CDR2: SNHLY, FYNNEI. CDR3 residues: CASSEGAGGPETQYF. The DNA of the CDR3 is TGTGCCAGCAGTGAAGGAGCGGGGGGGCCGGAGACCCAGTACTTC.

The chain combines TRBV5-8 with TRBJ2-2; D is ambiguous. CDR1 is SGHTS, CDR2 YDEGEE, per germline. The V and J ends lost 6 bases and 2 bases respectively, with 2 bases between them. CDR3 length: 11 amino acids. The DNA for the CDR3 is TGTGCCAGCACCAACACCGGGGAGCTGTTTTTT. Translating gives CASTNTGELFF.

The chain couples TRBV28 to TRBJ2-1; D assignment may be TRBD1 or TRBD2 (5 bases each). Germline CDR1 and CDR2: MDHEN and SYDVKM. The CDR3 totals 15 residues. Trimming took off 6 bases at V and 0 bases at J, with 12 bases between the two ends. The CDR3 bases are TGTGCCAGCAGGTGGGACCGGAGCTCCTACAATGAGCAGTTCTTC. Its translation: CASRWDRSSYNEQFF.

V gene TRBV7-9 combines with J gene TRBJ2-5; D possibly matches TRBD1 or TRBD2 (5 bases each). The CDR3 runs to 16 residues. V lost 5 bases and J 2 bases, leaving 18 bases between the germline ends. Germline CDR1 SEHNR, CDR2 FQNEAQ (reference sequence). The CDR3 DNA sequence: TGTGCCAGCAGCCACCGACTGGCTGGGGGTCAAGAGACCCAGTACTTC. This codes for CASSHRLAGGQETQYF.

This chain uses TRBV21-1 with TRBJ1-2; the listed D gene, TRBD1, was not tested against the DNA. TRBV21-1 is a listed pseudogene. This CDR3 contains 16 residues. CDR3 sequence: CASSKGGRVGNYGYTF. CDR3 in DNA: TGTGCCAGCAGCAAAGGGGGCCGGGTAGGAAACTATGGCTACACCTTC.

The CDR3 loop reads CASSLDDTDTQYF. The CDR3 DNA sequence: TGTGCCAGCAGTTTGGACGACACAGATACGCAGTATTTT. The V gene is TRBV28, the J gene TRBJ2-3; D call uncertain. V lost 3 bases to trimming and J lost 2 bases, with 6 bases between them. Germline V lookup: CDR1 MDHEN, CDR2 SYDVKM. This CDR3 spans 13 amino acids. The full variable domain, rest sourced from reference TRBV28 and TRBJ2-3, is DVKVTQSSRYLVKRTGEKVFLECVQDMDHENMFWYRQDPGLGLRLIYFSYDVKMKEKGDIPEGYSVSREKKERFSLILESASTNQTSMYLCASSLDDTDTQYFGPGTRLTVL.

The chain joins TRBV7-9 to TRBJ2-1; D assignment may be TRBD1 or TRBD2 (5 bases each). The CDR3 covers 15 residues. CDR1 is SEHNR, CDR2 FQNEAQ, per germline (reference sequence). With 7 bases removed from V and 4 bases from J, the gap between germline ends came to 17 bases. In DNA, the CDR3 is TGTGCCAGCATCCCAGAGGGGTCCCCATACAATGAGCAGTTCTTC. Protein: CASIPEGSPYNEQFF.

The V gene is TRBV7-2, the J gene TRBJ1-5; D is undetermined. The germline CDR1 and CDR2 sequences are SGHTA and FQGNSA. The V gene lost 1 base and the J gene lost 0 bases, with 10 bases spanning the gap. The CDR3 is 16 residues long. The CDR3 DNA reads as TGTGCCAGCAGCTTAGTGGGGTCGGATAGCAATCAGCCCCAGCATTTT. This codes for CASSLVGSDSNQPQHF.

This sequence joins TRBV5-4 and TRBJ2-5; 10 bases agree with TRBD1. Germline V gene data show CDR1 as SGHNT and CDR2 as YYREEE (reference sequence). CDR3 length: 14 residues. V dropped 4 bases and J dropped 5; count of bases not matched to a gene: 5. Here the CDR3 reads CASSEGQGSETQYF. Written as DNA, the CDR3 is TGTGCCAGCAGCGAGGGACAGGGGAGTGAGACCCAGTACTTC.

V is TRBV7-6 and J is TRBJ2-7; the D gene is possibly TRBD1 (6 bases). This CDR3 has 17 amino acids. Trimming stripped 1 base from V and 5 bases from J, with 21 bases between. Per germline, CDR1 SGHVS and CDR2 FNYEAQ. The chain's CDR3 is CASSLVDWTAGGNEQYF. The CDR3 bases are TGTGCCAGCAGCTTAGTAGATTGGACAGCCGGTGGCAACGAGCAGTACTTC.